The next 19 T cell receptor beta chains were all read from a single sample in a study of T cells after yellow fever vaccination. One entry per CDR3 protein results from TCRdb running MiXCR on the 5' RACE reads. Among tens of thousands of distinct CDR3 sequences, less than 5.5% were seen once, and the ten largest hold roughly 20%. The sequenced sample was PBMCs, either bulk or a sorted T-cell subset (CD4+, CD8+, memory, or dextramer-sorted; not recorded which), obtained about 41 days after the first yellow fever vaccination. Source of these receptors: a man between 18 and 35 years old who received the YFV17D yellow fever vaccine.

Ten or more counts support this clonotype. CDR3 residues: CASSFGVSTGELFF. DNA of the CDR3: TGTGCCAGCAGCTTCGGGGTATCCACCGGGGAGCTGTTTTTT. V gene TRBV5-4 combines with J gene TRBJ2-2, with D possibly TRBD2 on 5 matching bases. V was clipped by 2 bases and J by 4 bases, with 9 bases between them. This CDR3 is 14 amino acids long. The germline V gene encodes CDR1 SGHNT and CDR2 YYREEE (reference sequence). Variable domain in full (rest from reference TRBV5-4 and TRBJ2-2): ETGVTQSPTHLIKTRGQQVTLRCSSQSGHNTVSWYQQALGQGPQFIFQYYREEENGRGNFPPRFSGLQFPNYSSELNVNALELDDSALYLCASSFGVSTGELFFGEGSRLTVL.

This clonotype was observed many times. The rearrangement links TRBV15 to TRBJ1-3; a possible D gene is TRBD1 (6 bases). The CDR3 is 14 amino acids. V was shortened by 6 bases and J by 2 bases, with 11 bases between the two germline ends. Germline V lookup: CDR1 LNHNV, CDR2 YYDKDF (reference sequence). CDR3 nucleotide sequence: TGTGCCACCAGTTCCCCAGGGGCTGGAAACACCATATATTTT. Translated: CATSSPGAGNTIYF. Full variable domain (missing parts from reference TRBV15 and TRBJ1-3): DAMVIQNPRYQVTQFGKPVTLSCSQTLNHNVMYWYQQKSSQAPKLLFHYYDKDFNNEADTPDNFQSRRPNTSFCFLDIRSPGLGDTAMYLCATSSPGAGNTIYFGEGSWLTVV.

This clonotype appeared many times. CDR3 sequence reads: CASSQKAGAYEQYV. In nucleotides, the CDR3 is TGCGCCAGCAGCCAAAAGGCAGGGGCCTACGAGCAGTACGTC. The rearrangement links TRBV4-1 to TRBJ2-7, with D possibly TRBD1 on 6 matching bases. In germline, CDR1 is MGHRA, CDR2 YSYEKL. V was trimmed by 2 bases and J by 2 bases, leaving 10 bases between them. The length of the CDR3 is 14 residues.

This clonotype was detected many times. This chain joins TRBV6-1 and TRBJ2-1; D unclear. V was trimmed by 5 bases and J by 0 bases, leaving 11 bases between them. This CDR3 has 15 amino acids. The germline V gene has CDR1 MNHNS and CDR2 SASEGT. CDR3 amino acids: CASSKELSSYNEQFF. The CDR3 DNA reads TGTGCCAGCAGTAAGGAGTTGAGCTCCTACAATGAGCAGTTCTTC.

This clonotype has ten or more counts. The rearrangement links TRBV20-1 to TRBJ1-2; D possibly corresponds to TRBD1 (6 bases). CDR3 length: 16 amino acids. Germline V gene sequence: CDR1 DFQATT, CDR2 SNEGSKA (reference sequence). V was clipped by 2 bases and J by 4 bases, with 20 bases between them. As DNA, the CDR3 is TGCAGTGCTAGAAGTTTCTCGGACAGTGGGATCTATGGCTACACCTTC. It yields the protein CSARSFSDSGIYGYTF.

This clonotype was detected ten times or more. The chain employs TRBV5-1 and TRBJ2-3; D remains unclear. V gave up 5 bases and J gave up 2 bases, with 15 bases separating them. CDR3 length: 15 residues. The germline CDR1 and CDR2 sequences are SGHRS and YFSETQ. CDR3 in amino acids: CASRPRPGPTDTQYF. The DNA for the CDR3 is TGCGCCAGCAGACCACGACCTGGACCCACAGATACGCAGTATTTT.

This clonotype is deemed medium-sized. The chain recombines TRBV7-2 with TRBJ2-5; 8 nucleotides line up with TRBD2. CDR3 size: 14 residues. V was clipped by 1 base and J by 5 bases; unmatched bases: 3. CDR1 is SGHTA, CDR2 FQGNSA, per germline. CDR3 loop: CASSLGLARETQYF. The CDR3 nucleotides are TGTGCCAGCAGCTTAGGACTAGCGAGGGAGACCCAGTACTTC.

This clonotype was recorded many times. This chain joins TRBV12-3 or TRBV12-4 and TRBJ1-4; D remains unclear. The CDR3 contains 14 residues. V was pared by 5 bases and J by 2 bases, with 9 bases between. The DNA for the CDR3 is TGTGCCAGCAGTCCTAGTGGGACTAATGAAAAACTGTTTTTT. It yields the protein CASSPSGTNEKLFF.

This clonotype occurred many times. The CDR3 DNA reads TGTGCCAGCAGGAGCTCTGGGGCCAACGTCCTGACTTTC. Protein: CASRSSGANVLTF. The chain is built from TRBV27 and TRBJ2-6, with D unclear. CDR1 and CDR2 from the germline V gene are MNHEY and SMNVEV (reference sequence). V shed 6 bases and J shed 0 bases, with 3 bases lying between them. The CDR3 runs to 13 residues.

This clonotype was picked up many times. V usage is TRBV2 and J usage is TRBJ2-5; D possibly uses TRBD1 or TRBD2 (6 bases each). The CDR3 contains 16 residues. CDR1 and CDR2 (germline): SNHLY, FYNNEI. Trimming left V 2 bases short and J 5 bases short, with 18 bases between. CDR3 nucleotides: TGTGCCAGCAGTGAAATCCCCGGGGGCGCAGGGGAGACCCAGTACTTC. Protein: CASSEIPGGAGETQYF.

There are many counts of this clonotype. The genes are TRBV7-2 and TRBJ1-2, with D unclear. The ends were cut back, 5 bases at V and 8 bases at J, with 21 bases in the middle. Germline values: CDR1 SGHTA, CDR2 FQGNSA. This CDR3 contains 15 residues. The CDR3 region has the DNA TGTGCCAGCAGCCGCCCTGGGAGGCGTATAGGGGGCTACACCTTC. The encoded protein is CASSRPGRRIGGYTF.

Many counts were recorded for this clonotype. CDR3 nucleotides: TGCAGTGCTAGCTCCTCGGGCCGGAACACTGAAGCTTTCTTT. Translated, it gives CSASSSGRNTEAFF. The rearrangement joins TRBV20-1 to TRBJ1-1, with D uncertain. The germline V and J ends were trimmed by 3 bases and 1 base, with 12 bases remaining between them. CDR1 and CDR2 from the germline V gene are DFQATT and SNEGSKA (reference sequence). The CDR3 has 14 amino acids.

This clonotype was recorded at least ten times. The chain is built from TRBV7-2 and TRBJ2-3; D is unclear. The germline V and J ends were trimmed by 1 base and 6 bases, with 8 bases remaining between them. Per the germline V gene, CDR1 is SGHTA and CDR2 is FQGNSA. The CDR3 loop spans 13 amino acids. CDR3 sequence (DNA): TGTGCCAGCAGCTTAGGGAACGGGGATACGCAGTATTTT. Its translation is CASSLGNGDTQYF.

This clonotype was recorded many times. The gene calls are TRBV20-1 and TRBJ2-3; TRBD2 might be the D (6 bases). V gave up 4 bases and J gave up 2 bases, with 16 bases separating them. The germline gives CDR1 DFQATT, CDR2 SNEGSKA (reference sequence). The CDR3 sequence is 15 residues long. For the CDR3, the DNA is TGCAGTGCTATAGGTAGCGGCGCTTACACAGATACGCAGTATTTT. This translates into CSAIGSGAYTDTQYF.

This clonotype was observed at least ten times. This chain links TRBV7-2 with TRBJ2-1, with D perhaps matching TRBD2 (5 bases). The CDR3 length is 12 residues. Germline V CDR1 and CDR2: SGHTA, FQGNSA. Trimming removed 5 bases at V and 9 bases at J, with 11 bases between. The DNA of the CDR3 is TGTGCCAGCAGCCCTAGCCTTGCTGAGCAGTTCTTC. As protein: CASSPSLAEQFF.

This clonotype was picked up many times. The rearrangement uses TRBV20-1 and TRBJ2-1; D gene unclear. V lost 2 bases and J 8 bases, leaving 22 bases between the germline ends. The CDR3 runs to 16 residues. Looked up from germline, CDR1 is DFQATT and CDR2 is SNEGSKA (reference sequence). CDR3 protein: CSARNHRDWVGDEQFF. In nucleotides, the CDR3 is TGCAGTGCTAGAAACCACAGAGATTGGGTGGGCGATGAGCAGTTCTTC.

This clonotype was recorded at least ten times. This chain links TRBV29-1 with TRBJ2-5, with D perhaps matching TRBD2 (6 bases). This CDR3 has 13 residues. With 4 bases removed from V and 5 bases from J, the gap between germline ends came to 14 bases. CDR1 and CDR2 (germline): SQVTM, ANQGSEA. The CDR3 coding sequence is TGCAGCGTTGTGTTGGCGGGGCGGGAGACCCAGTACTTC. Its translation: CSVVLAGRETQYF.

This clonotype was counted at least ten times. The chain employs TRBV12-3 or TRBV12-4 and TRBJ1-6; 8 nucleotides align to TRBD1. CDR3 length: 15 residues. The V segment lost 4 bases and the J segment 14 bases; nucleotides outside the gene matches: 13. CDR3 sequence reads: CASSYGGTGLGALHF. The CDR3 DNA sequence: TGTGCCAGCAGTTATGGGGGGACAGGTCTCGGGGCCCTCCACTTT.

Ten or more counts support this clonotype. The chain is built from TRBV7-2 and TRBJ2-3; 7 positions agree with TRBD2. After removal of 5 bases from V and 0 bases from J, the junction contained 5 bases not matched to a gene. Germline-derived CDR1 and CDR2 are SGHTA and FQGNSA. This CDR3 contains 15 residues. CDR3 nucleotide sequence: TGTGCCAGCAGCCTTGGACTAGGGAGCACAGATACGCAGTATTTT. It specifies CASSLGLGSTDTQYF.